This is a list of T cell receptor beta chains from one sample in a study of OX40 agonist ivuxolimab in advanced cancers. Sequencing used immunoSEQ multiplex PCR; TCRdb keeps in-frame clones, though not all of them. The sample has 90,000 to 100,000 clones; over 75% are singletons. Sequencing was performed on CD4+ or CD8+ T cells sorted from blood, taken in a trial of the OX40 agonist ivuxolimab. The receptors originated from an adult with an advanced solid tumor such as melanoma, head and neck, liver or kidney cancer. Both conserved end residues are part of each CDR3. D genes are given only for firm matches. Only part of the rows carry a size: once, few, many, or a class if the clone is expanded.

CDR3nt,CDR3aa,j_gene,d_gene,v_gene,abundance
TGTGCCAGCAGCGTAGATTTAGATACGCAGTATTTT,CASSVDLDTQYF,TRBJ2-3,NA,TRBV9,NA
TGTGCCAGCAGCTTAACCGACAGGCTAAATGAGCAGTTCTTC,CASSLTDRLNEQFF,TRBJ2-1,NA,TRBV7-9,once
TGTGCCAGCAGCTTAAGGGGACAGCTAGGAAACACCATATATTTT,CASSLRGQLGNTIYF,TRBJ1-3,TRBD1,TRBV7-2,NA
TGTGCCAGTAAAAAACAGGGGGTGAGGACTGAAGCTTTCTTT,CASKKQGVRTEAFF,TRBJ1-1,TRBD1,TRBV19,NA
TGTGCCAGCAGCTTATCGGCCGCGGGCAATGAGCAGTTCTTC,CASSLSAAGNEQFF,TRBJ2-1,NA,TRBV13,once
TGTGCCAGCAATCCGGGCAGCGAAGGGTCACCCCTCCACTTT,CASNPGSEGSPLHF,TRBJ1-6,NA,TRBV28,few
TGTGCCAGCAGCGCACAGTTTAACACTAATGAAAAACTGTTTTTT,CASSAQFNTNEKLFF,TRBJ1-4,NA,TRBV5-4,NA
TGTGCCAGCAGTTTGACGGGAGGGGAGGATGAGCAGTTCTTC,CASSLTGGEDEQFF,TRBJ2-1,TRBD2,TRBV28,NA
TGTGCCAGCAGCTTCGGACGGGAGAAGGAGCAGTTCTTC,CASSFGREKEQFF,TRBJ2-1,NA,TRBV7-8,NA
TGCGCCAGCAGCTTGGAAACGGGTACGCAGTATTTT,CASSLETGTQYF,TRBJ2-3,NA,TRBV5-1,NA
TGTGCCAGCAGACGAGAAGTCCTAGCGGTAGCCACAGATACGCAGTATTTT,CASRREVLAVATDTQYF,TRBJ2-3,TRBD2,TRBV2,NA
TGTGCCAGCACCCGAGGACAGGGGGATTCACCCCTCCACTTT,CASTRGQGDSPLHF,TRBJ1-6,TRBD1,TRBV28,NA
TGTGCCAGCAGCTTAGACCCCGGGGGGTATCGAACCGGGGAGCTGTTTTTT,CASSLDPGGYRTGELFF,TRBJ2-2,TRBD2,TRBV7-9,NA
TGCGCCAGCAGCCAAGGGTGGCGGGAGAGGTCCGGGGAGCTGTTTTTT,CASSQGWRERSGELFF,TRBJ2-2,TRBD2,TRBV4-1,NA
TGTGCCAGCAGTTACTCTATCCTTGAAGCTTTCTTT,CASSYSILEAFF,TRBJ1-1,NA,TRBV6-6,NA
TGTGCCAGCAGCTTGGAGGGGGATGGAAACACCATATATTTT,CASSLEGDGNTIYF,TRBJ1-3,NA,TRBV7-6,few
TGTGCCAGCAGTGCCGCGACTGGTCACAATGAGCAGTTCTTC,CASSAATGHNEQFF,TRBJ2-1,NA,TRBV25-1,few
TGTGCCTGGAGTGTACAACAGAATCAGCCCCAGCATTTT,CAWSVQQNQPQHF,TRBJ1-5,NA,TRBV30,few
TGCAGCGCTGGGGCTTACGGACCTAACACTGAAGCTTTCTTT,CSAGAYGPNTEAFF,TRBJ1-1,NA,TRBV29-1,NA
TGCGCCAGCAGCCAAGAGGGCTTGGGGAAGGATGAGCAGTTCTTC,CASSQEGLGKDEQFF,TRBJ2-1,NA,TRBV4-1,NA
TGTGCCAGCAGCCCATCGCGTTCGGGAGGGCCTCATGATGAGCAGTTCTTC,CASSPSRSGGPHDEQFF,TRBJ2-1,TRBD2,TRBV7-9,NA
TGTGCCAGCAGTGCGACAGGTCCCAATTCACCCCTCCACTTT,CASSATGPNSPLHF,TRBJ1-6,NA,TRBV6-4,NA
TGTGCCAGCATCAGGGGAACCCTGGGGGAGACCCAGTACTTC,CASIRGTLGETQYF,TRBJ2-5,NA,TRBV28,NA
TGTGCCAGCAGTCGCATAGGACAGGGCGGTGAAAAACTGTTTTTT,CASSRIGQGGEKLFF,TRBJ1-4,TRBD1,TRBV28,NA
TGTGCCAGCAGAGACAGGGTTGGAAACACCATATATTTT,CASRDRVGNTIYF,TRBJ1-3,TRBD1,TRBV7-2,NA
TGTGCCAGCAGCTTAGCGCATCGGACCCGGGCTTTCTTT,CASSLAHRTRAFF,TRBJ1-1,NA,TRBV7-2,once
TGTGCCAGCAGCCAAGATTTAGTTAGCAACTATGGCTACACCTTC,CASSQDLVSNYGYTF,TRBJ1-2,NA,TRBV14,NA
TGTGCCAGCAGCATTCTGGACAGGACTACCTACGAGCAGTACTTC,CASSILDRTTYEQYF,TRBJ2-7,NA,TRBV5-6,NA
TGTGCCACCCTCTTGGACGCCCAAGAGGAGCAGTACTTC,CATLLDAQEEQYF,TRBJ2-7,NA,TRBV2,NA
TGTGCCAGCAGCCCAACTAGCGGGAGTCTCAATGAGCAGTTCTTC,CASSPTSGSLNEQFF,TRBJ2-1,TRBD2,TRBV27,NA
TGTGCCAGCAGTTCACCCGCCGGCGGACAGGAATGGGTAGCTTTCTTT,CASSSPAGGQEWVAFF,TRBJ1-1,TRBD1,TRBV28,NA
TGTGCCAGCAGACCCGGGACAGCCTCTGGGGCCAACGTCCTGACTTTC,CASRPGTASGANVLTF,TRBJ2-6,TRBD1,TRBV6-6,NA
TGTGCCAGCAGTACACTAGCGGGAGTAGCCCACGAGCAGTACTTC,CASSTLAGVAHEQYF,TRBJ2-7,TRBD2,TRBV7-9,NA
TGTGCCAGCAGCTTAGAGTCCGGAGTTGCTTCCTATGAGCAGTTCTTC,CASSLESGVASYEQFF,TRBJ2-1,NA,TRBV11-2,NA
TGTGCCAGCAGCTTGATGAAGACCACCGGGGAGCTGTTTTTT,CASSLMKTTGELFF,TRBJ2-2,NA,TRBV5-8,NA
TGTGCCAGCAGTTTATTTGGAGCGAACGAGCAGTACTTC,CASSLFGANEQYF,TRBJ2-7,NA,TRBV28,NA
TGTGCCAGCAGAACGAGGTCCTACGAGCAGTACTTC,CASRTRSYEQYF,TRBJ2-7,NA,TRBV6-1,NA
TGTGCCAGCAGCTTCGGCGGGAGGGCCTTAACGGGAGAGACCCAGTACTTC,CASSFGGRALTGETQYF,TRBJ2-5,TRBD2,TRBV7-9,NA
TGTGCCAGCAGCCGCCCGGGGGCCAACGTCCTGACTTTC,CASSRPGANVLTF,TRBJ2-6,NA,TRBV7-2,NA
TGTGCCTTGGACGAGCAGTACTTC,CALDEQYF,TRBJ2-7,NA,TRBV30,NA
TGTGCCATACGACGGCCGAACACCGGGGAGCTGTTTTTT,CAIRRPNTGELFF,TRBJ2-2,NA,TRBV27,NA
TGTGCCAGCAGTTACTTACCTGGACGGAGGGGAGAGACCCAGTACTTC,CASSYLPGRRGETQYF,TRBJ2-5,NA,TRBV6-5,NA
TGTGCCAGCAGATTGACCCCATCGGGGGATCAGCCCCAGCATTTT,CASRLTPSGDQPQHF,TRBJ1-5,NA,TRBV27,once
TGTGCCAGCAGAGGGTTAGGGGGAGCTTTCTTT,CASRGLGGAFF,TRBJ1-1,NA,TRBV2,NA
TGTGCCAGCATGCAGGGAACTCAGCCCCAGCATTTT,CASMQGTQPQHF,TRBJ1-5,NA,TRBV28,few
TGCGCCAGCAGCGCAAGGGACAGGTGGGCCCCCGAGCAGTACTTC,CASSARDRWAPEQYF,TRBJ2-7,TRBD1,TRBV5-1,NA
TGTGCCAGCATGGGGTCGTTAGGGGAGCAGTACTTC,CASMGSLGEQYF,TRBJ2-5,NA,TRBV6-5,NA
TGTGCCAGCTCAGCGTGGACAGGGATCTCCTACGAGCAGTACTTC,CASSAWTGISYEQYF,TRBJ2-7,TRBD1,TRBV18,NA
TGTGCCAGCAGTTTAAAAGGGGGGGTCTGGACTGAAGCTTTCTTT,CASSLKGGVWTEAFF,TRBJ1-1,NA,TRBV27,NA
TGTGCCAGTAGGGGTTTTGGGGAGACCCAGTACTTC,CASRGFGETQYF,TRBJ2-5,NA,TRBV6-1,NA
TGTGCCAGCAGCTTACTAGCGGGAGTATTCGCCGGGGAGCTGTTTTTT,CASSLLAGVFAGELFF,TRBJ2-2,TRBD2,TRBV7-9,NA
TGTGCCAGCAGCTTGAGCGTAGGTACCATCAATGAAAAACTGTTTTTT,CASSLSVGTINEKLFF,TRBJ1-4,NA,TRBV7-8,once
TGTGCCTGGAGTGTAGAGTGGGGGGAGGTCGAGCGGCCGGCCTACGAGCAGTACTTC,CAWSVEWGEVERPAYEQYF,TRBJ2-7,NA,TRBV30,NA
TGTGCCAGCAAAGTCGGGACAGGGGGCTATGGCTACACCTTC,CASKVGTGGYGYTF,TRBJ1-2,TRBD1,TRBV27,NA
TGTGCCAGCAGCTCTACTAGCGGGAGAGGAAATGAGCAGTTCTTC,CASSSTSGRGNEQFF,TRBJ2-1,TRBD2,TRBV7-3,NA
TGTGCCAGCAGACTAGCGGATACGCAGTATTTT,CASRLADTQYF,TRBJ2-3,TRBD2,TRBV2,NA
TGTGCCAGCAGCTTAGGACACGAGAGCTACGAGCAGTACTTC,CASSLGHESYEQYF,TRBJ2-7,NA,TRBV7-6,NA
TGTGCCAGTAGTGCGGCGGGCACTACCTACGAGCAGTACTTC,CASSAAGTTYEQYF,TRBJ2-7,NA,TRBV19,NA
TGTGCCATCAGCCTGACTAGCGACTCCTACGAGCAGTACTTC,CAISLTSDSYEQYF,TRBJ2-7,TRBD2,TRBV10-3,NA